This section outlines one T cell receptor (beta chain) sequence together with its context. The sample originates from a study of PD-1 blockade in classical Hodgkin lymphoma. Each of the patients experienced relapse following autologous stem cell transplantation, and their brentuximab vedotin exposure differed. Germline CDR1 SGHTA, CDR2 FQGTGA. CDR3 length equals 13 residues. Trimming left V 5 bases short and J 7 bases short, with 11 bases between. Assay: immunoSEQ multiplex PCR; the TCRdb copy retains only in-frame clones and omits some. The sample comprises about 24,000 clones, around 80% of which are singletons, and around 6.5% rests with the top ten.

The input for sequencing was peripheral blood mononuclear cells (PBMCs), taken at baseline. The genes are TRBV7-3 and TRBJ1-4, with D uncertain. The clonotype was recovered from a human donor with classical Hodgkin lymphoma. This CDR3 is CASSLGLGEKLFF. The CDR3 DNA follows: TGTGCCAGCAGCCTAGGGCTTGGTGAAAAACTGTTTTTT.